These T cell receptor beta chains were read from a single sample in a study of blood T cell repertoires in COVID-19. Repertoires were generated with immunoSEQ multiplex PCR, while TCRdb's copy carries only in-frame clones and drops some. The sample records fewer than 200,000 clones, 87% being singletons. Sequencing was performed on PBMCs or T cells enriched from blood (not recorded which). The receptors here all came from a human donor with acute COVID-19. The donor label of this sample is uncertain. The conserved cysteine and the conserved F or W are not part of the CDR3 here. The order of the fields is J gene, D gene, V gene, clone size, CDR3 protein. A D gene is named only where the DNA matches it firmly. Some rows mark clone size as missing; the rest say once, few, many or name a class of expanded clone.

TRBJ1-1 - TRBV4-3 - ASSQAVRDIEAF
TRBJ1-6 TRBD1 TRBV9 - ASSGTGKGLNSPLH
TRBJ1-1 - TRBV19 once ASSTGTQNTEAF
TRBJ1-2 - TRBV4-3 - ASSQETAAYGYT
TRBJ1-4 TRBD1 TRBV15 - ATSRGTVGNEKLF
TRBJ2-7 TRBD1 TRBV4-3 - ASSLGTGTAYEQY
TRBJ1-2 - TRBV9 - ASSLSEGYGYT
TRBJ2-7 - TRBV5-4 - ASSLFGSYEQY
TRBJ1-1 - TRBV2 - ASSDNPAGTEAF
TRBJ2-3 - TRBV27 - ASSSLTQGSTDTQY
TRBJ2-4 - TRBV5-1 - ASSPTGVRENIQY
TRBJ1-1 - TRBV29-1 - SVGATNLNTEAF
TRBJ2-1 - TRBV7-8 - ASSYPTGWGDNEQF
TRBJ1-2 TRBD1 TRBV4-1 - ASSQVDRGPARYT
TRBJ1-4 TRBD1 TRBV9 - ASSRDRGEKLF
TRBJ1-4 TRBD1 TRBV9 - ASSAPGQGLNEKLF
TRBJ2-3 TRBD2 TRBV3-1/TRBV3-2 - ASSQASGGLDTQY
TRBJ1-5 - TRBV9 - ASSVEGSANQPQH
TRBJ2-7 TRBD1 TRBV18 - ASSTGTVQFYEQY
TRBJ2-1 - TRBV9 - ASSVTSRSSYNEQF
TRBJ1-1 - TRBV9 - ASSVGGVNTEAF
TRBJ1-6 TRBD1 TRBV27 - ASSLGTQGRNSPLH
TRBJ2-3 TRBD2 TRBV11-2 - ASSGGWRGTSTDTQY
TRBJ1-3 - TRBV6-5 - ASSYMTGFSGNTIY
TRBJ1-2 - TRBV4-3 - ASSQDQTGYGYT
TRBJ1-5 - TRBV30 - AWSAGFGNQPQH
TRBJ2-1 TRBD1 TRBV7-6 - ASSLNQGAVNEQF
TRBJ1-5 TRBD1 TRBV2 once ASSPGQALDSNQPQH